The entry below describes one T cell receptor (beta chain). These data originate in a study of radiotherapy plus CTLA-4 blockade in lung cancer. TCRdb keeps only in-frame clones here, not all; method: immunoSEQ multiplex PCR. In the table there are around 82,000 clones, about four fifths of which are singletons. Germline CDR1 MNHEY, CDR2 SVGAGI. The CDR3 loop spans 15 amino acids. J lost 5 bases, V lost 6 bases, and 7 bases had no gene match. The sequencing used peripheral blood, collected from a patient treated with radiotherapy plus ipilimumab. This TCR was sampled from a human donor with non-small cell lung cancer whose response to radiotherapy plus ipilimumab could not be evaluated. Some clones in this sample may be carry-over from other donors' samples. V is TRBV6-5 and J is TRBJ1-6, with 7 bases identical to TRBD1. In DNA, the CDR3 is TGTGCCAGCAGGTCCCCGGGACAGAATAATTCACCCCTCCACTTT. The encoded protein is CASRSPGQNNSPLHF.